The source of this T cell receptor beta chain is a study of T cell repertoires in cytomegalovirus infection. In this sample, this clonotype turned up many times. Via MiXCR, TCRdb re-called the reads, giving one row per CDR3 protein. Of 300,000 or so distinct CDR3 sequences in the sample, about a tenth were seen once. The sequenced material came from PBMCs. The receptor's source is a human donor in good health (CMV status not recorded). Some clones in this sample may be carry-over from other donors' samples.

As DNA, the CDR3 is TGCAGCGTTGAAAAGGGGGCAAACGGGGAGCTGTTTTTT. Translated, it gives CSVEKGANGELFF. The genes are TRBV29-1 and TRBJ2-2; 7 nucleotides agree with TRBD1. Trimming removed 2 bases from V and 7 bases from J; junction bases left unmatched: 4. The CDR3 has 13 residues. Germline V gene sequence: CDR1 SQVTM, CDR2 ANQGSEA.